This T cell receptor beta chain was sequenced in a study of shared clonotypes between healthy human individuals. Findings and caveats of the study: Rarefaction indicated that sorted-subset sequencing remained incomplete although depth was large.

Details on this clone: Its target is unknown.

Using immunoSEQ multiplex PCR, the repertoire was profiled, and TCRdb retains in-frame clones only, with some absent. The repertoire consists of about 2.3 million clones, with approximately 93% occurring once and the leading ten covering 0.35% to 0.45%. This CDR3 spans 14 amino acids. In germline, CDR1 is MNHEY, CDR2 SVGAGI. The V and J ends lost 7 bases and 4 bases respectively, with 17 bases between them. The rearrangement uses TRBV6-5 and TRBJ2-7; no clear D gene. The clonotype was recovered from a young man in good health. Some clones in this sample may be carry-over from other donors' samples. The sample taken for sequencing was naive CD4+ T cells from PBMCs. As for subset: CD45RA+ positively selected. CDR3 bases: TGTGCCAGCACCAGTCCCGGTGGTGGATACGAGCAGTACTTC. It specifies CASTSPGGGYEQYF.